The present TCR beta chain was sequenced within a study of cytomegalovirus exposure and HLA in healthy donors. Study results and caveats: Cytomegalovirus association was assigned to approximately 160 TCR beta chains. Indistinguishability led to the exclusion of some V segments, TRBV6-2 and TRBV6-3 included. The study had only CMV serostatus as immune exposure information.

Unrecorded immune exposure was likely among donors, who were nominally healthy when sampled. The sample holds many counts of this clone. Antigen unknown. Germline CDR1 and CDR2: LGHNA and YSLEER. This CDR3 has 17 residues. V trimming: 3 bases; J trimming: 3 bases; junction bases outside the gene matches: 13. PCR amplification relied on 60 Vbeta primers (plus 13 Jbeta primers). Method: immunoSEQ multiplex PCR; TCRdb's copy keeps in-frame clones and lacks some. The data show about 110,000 clones, with around 79% seen just once and approximately 1.2% held by the top ten. The TCR originated in a woman between 25 and 40 years old in good health and CMV-seronegative. The chain carries TRBV4-3 and TRBJ1-1; 7 positions match TRBD1. Sequenced input: PBMCs. The CDR3 DNA follows: TGCGCCAGCAGCCAGGGGTTTGGGGACAGTAAGTACACTGAAGCTTTCTTT. Translating it yields CASSQGFGDSKYTEAFF.